This T cell receptor beta chain was sequenced for a study of T-cell reconstitution after alpha-beta-depleted transplantation in children. For TCRbeta, the library was prepared with unique molecular identifiers. A single record per CDR3 protein comes from TCRdb applying MiXCR to the PCR reads. The sample includes hundreds of thousands of distinct CDR3 sequences, 8% to 9.5% of them seen just once. This clonotype was observed many times. V shed 1 base, J shed 9 bases, and the junction held 10 bases outside the gene matches. The length of the CDR3 is 16 residues. CDR1 and CDR2 from the germline V gene are DFQATT and SNEGSKA (reference sequence).

The sequences come from PBMCs from the stem cell graft donor, collected from the stem cell graft. This TCR came from a human donor who donated a stem cell graft to a child with acute lymphoblastic leukemia. The chain couples TRBV20-1 to TRBJ1-6; 9 positions match TRBD1. The CDR3 DNA reads TGCAGTGCTAGAGTAGGGGGGCTGGACAGGGGTTCACCCCTCCACTTT. This sequence encodes CSARVGGLDRGSPLHF.